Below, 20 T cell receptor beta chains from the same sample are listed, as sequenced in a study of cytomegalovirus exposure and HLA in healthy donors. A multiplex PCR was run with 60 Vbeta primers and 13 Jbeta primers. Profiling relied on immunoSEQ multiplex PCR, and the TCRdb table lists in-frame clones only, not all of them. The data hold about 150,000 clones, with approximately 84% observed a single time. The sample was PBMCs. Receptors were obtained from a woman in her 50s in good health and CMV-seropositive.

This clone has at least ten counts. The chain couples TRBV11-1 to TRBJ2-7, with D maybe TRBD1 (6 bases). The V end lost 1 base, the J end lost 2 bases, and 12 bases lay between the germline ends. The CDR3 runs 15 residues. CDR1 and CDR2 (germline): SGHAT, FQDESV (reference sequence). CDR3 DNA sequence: TGTGCCAGCAGCTTAGAACAGGGAGAAACCTACGAGCAGTACTTC. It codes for CASSLEQGETYEQYF.

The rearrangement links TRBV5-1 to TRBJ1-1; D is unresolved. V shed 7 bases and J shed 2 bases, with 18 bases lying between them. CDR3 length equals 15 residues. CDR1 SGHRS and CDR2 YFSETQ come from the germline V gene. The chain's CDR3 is CASRLDPNTNTEAFF. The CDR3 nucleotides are TGCGCCAGCCGTCTCGATCCCAATACAAACACTGAAGCTTTCTTT.

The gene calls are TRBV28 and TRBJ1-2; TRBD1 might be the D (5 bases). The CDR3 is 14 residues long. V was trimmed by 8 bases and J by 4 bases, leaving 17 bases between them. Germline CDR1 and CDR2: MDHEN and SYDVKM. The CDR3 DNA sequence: TGTGCCAGCGAAACAGGTCGACTGGGCTATGGCTACACCTTC. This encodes CASETGRLGYGYTF.

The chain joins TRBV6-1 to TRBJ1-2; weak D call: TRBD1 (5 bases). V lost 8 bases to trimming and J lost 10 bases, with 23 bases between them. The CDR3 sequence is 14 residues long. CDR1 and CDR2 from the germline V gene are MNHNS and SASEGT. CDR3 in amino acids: CASCDSDSRKDYTF. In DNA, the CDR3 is TGTGCCAGCTGCGATTCCGACAGTCGGAAAGACTACACCTTC.

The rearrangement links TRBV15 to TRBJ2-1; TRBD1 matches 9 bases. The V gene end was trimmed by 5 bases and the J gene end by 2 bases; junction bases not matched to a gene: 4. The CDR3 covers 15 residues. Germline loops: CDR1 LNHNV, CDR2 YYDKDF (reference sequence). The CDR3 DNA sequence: TGTGCCACCAGCGGAAGGACAGGGGCCTACAATGAGCAGTTCTTC. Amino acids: CATSGRTGAYNEQFF. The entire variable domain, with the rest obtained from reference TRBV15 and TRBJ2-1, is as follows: DAMVIQNPRYQVTQFGKPVTLSCSQTLNHNVMYWYQQKSSQAPKLLFHYYDKDFNNEADTPDNFQSRRPNTSFCFLDIRSPGLGDTAMYLCATSGRTGAYNEQFFGPGTRLTVL.

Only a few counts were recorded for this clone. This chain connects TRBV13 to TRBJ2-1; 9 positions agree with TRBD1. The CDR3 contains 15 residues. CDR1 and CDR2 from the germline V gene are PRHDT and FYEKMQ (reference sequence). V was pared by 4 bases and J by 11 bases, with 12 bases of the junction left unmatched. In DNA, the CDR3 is TGTGCCAGCAGCTCCTACAGGGGGCGTGATCCTAAGCAGTTCTTC. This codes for CASSSYRGRDPKQFF.

In nucleotides, the CDR3 is TGTGCCAGCAGTCCCCCGGGACCCTCACTAGCGGGAGGCTCAGATACGCAGTATTTT. Amino acids: CASSPPGPSLAGGSDTQYF. The V call is TRBV27, the J call TRBJ2-3; TRBD2 matches at 12 bases. Germline values: CDR1 MNHEY, CDR2 SMNVEV (reference sequence). The CDR3 runs to 19 residues. Trimming removed 5 bases from V and 4 bases from J; junction bases left unmatched: 16.

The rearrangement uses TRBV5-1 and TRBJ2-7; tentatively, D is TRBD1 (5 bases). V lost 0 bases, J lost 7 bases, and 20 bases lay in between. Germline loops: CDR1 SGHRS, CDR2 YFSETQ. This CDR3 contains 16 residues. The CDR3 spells CASSLEEGDTFREQYF. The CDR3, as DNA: TGCGCCAGCAGCTTGGAGGAAGGGGATACTTTTAGGGAGCAGTACTTC.

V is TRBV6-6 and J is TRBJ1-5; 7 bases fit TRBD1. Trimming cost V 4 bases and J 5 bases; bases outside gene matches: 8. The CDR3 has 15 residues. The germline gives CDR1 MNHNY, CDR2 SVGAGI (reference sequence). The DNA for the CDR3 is TGTGCCAGCAGTTTCACGACAGGGATGGATCAGCCCCAGCATTTT. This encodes CASSFTTGMDQPQHF.

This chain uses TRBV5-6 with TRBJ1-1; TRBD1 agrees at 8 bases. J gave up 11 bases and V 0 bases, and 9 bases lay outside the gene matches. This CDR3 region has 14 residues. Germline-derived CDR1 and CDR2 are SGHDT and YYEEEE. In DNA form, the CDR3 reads TGTGCCAGCAGCTTGGTACAGGGGGGATTGGGGGCTTTCTTT. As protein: CASSLVQGGLGAFF.

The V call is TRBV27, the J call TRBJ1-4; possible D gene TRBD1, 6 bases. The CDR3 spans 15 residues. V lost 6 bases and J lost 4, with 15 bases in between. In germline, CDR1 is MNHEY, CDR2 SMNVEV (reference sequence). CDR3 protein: CASSPGGADNEKLFF. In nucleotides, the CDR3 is TGTGCCAGCAGCCCTGGGGGGGCTGATAATGAAAAACTGTTTTTT.

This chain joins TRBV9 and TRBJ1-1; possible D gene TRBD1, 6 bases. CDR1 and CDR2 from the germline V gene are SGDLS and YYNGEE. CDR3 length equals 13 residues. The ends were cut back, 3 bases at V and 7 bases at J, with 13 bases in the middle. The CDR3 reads CASSGGGHGEAFF. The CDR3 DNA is TGTGCCAGCAGCGGAGGGGGACATGGTGAAGCTTTCTTT.

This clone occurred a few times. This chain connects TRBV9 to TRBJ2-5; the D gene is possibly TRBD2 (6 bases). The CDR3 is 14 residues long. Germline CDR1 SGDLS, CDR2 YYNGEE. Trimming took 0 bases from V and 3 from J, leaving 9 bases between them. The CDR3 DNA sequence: TGTGCCAGCAGCGTAGAGTGGGGGGAAGAGACCCAGTACTTC. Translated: CASSVEWGEETQYF.

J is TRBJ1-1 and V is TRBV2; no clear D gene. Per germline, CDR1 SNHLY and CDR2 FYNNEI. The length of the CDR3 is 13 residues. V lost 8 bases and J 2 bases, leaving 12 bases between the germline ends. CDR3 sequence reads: CASAAGYNTEAFF. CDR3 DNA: TGTGCCAGCGCGGCGGGGTACAACACTGAAGCTTTCTTT.

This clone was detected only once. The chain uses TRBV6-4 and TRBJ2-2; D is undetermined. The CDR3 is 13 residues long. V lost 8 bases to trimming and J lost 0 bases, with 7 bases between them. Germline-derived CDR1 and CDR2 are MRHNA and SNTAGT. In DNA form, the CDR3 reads TGTGCCAGCGCAGTGTCGAACACCGGGGAGCTGTTTTTT. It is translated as CASAVSNTGELFF.

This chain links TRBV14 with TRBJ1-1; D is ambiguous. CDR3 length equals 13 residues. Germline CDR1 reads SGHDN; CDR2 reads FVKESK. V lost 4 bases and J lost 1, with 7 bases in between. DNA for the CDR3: TGTGCCAGCAGCCGAGACTCGAACACTGAAGCTTTCTTT. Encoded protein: CASSRDSNTEAFF.

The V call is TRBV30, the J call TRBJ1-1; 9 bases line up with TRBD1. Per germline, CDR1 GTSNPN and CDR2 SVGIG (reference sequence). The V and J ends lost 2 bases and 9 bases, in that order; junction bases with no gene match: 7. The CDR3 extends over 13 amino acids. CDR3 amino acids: CAWSPQGTGKAFF. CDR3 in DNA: TGTGCCTGGAGTCCACAGGGGACAGGGAAAGCTTTCTTT.

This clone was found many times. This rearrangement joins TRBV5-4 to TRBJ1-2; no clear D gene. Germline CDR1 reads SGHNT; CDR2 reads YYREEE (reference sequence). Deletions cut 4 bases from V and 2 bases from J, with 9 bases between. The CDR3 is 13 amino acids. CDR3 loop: CASSPEANYGYTF. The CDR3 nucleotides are TGTGCCAGCAGCCCGGAGGCCAACTATGGCTACACCTTC.

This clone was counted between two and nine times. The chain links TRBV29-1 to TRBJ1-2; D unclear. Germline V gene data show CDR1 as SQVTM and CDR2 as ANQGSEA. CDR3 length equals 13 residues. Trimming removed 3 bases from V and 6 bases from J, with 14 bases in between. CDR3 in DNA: TGCAGCGTTGAGTTCCCAGGTCTCAATGGCTACACCTTC. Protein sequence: CSVEFPGLNGYTF.

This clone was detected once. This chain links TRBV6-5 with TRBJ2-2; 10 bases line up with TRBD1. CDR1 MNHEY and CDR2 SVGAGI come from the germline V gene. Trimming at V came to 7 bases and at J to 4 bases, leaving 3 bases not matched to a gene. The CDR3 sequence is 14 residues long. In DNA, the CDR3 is TGTGCCAGCATGGGACAGGGGAGCACCGGGGAGCTGTTTTTT. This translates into CASMGQGSTGELFF.